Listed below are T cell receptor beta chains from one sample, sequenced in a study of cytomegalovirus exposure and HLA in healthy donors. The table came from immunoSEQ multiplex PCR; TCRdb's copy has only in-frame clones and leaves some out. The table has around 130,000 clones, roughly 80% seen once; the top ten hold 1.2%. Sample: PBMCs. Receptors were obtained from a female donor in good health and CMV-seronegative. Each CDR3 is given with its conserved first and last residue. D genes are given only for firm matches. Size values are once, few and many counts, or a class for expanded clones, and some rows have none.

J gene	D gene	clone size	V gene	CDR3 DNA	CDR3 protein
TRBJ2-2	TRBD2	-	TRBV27	TGTGCCAGCAGTCCCGTTCTCGGGAGGGCCCCGAACACCGGGGAGCTGTTTTTT	CASSPVLGRAPNTGELFF
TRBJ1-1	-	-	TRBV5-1	TGCGCCAGCAGCTCGGGGGGGAGAGCTTTCTTT	CASSSGGRAFF
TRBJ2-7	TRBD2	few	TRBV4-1	TGCGCCAGCAGCCAAGAGAAGACTAGCCAAACCTACGAGCAGTACTTC	CASSQEKTSQTYEQYF
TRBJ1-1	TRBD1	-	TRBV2	TGTGCCAGCAGGAACAGGGGAGGCACTGAAGCTTTCTTT	CASRNRGGTEAFF
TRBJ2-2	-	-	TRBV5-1	TGCGCCAGCAGCTTGGCAGAGGGGAACACCGGGGAGCTGTTTTTT	CASSLAEGNTGELFF
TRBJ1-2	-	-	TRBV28	TGTGCCAGCAGCCCTTTATCAGGTGAGAGGGCTGGCTACACCTTC	CASSPLSGERAGYTF
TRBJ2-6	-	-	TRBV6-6	TGTGCCAGCAGTTTATCAGGATCTGGGGCCAACGTCCTGACTTTC	CASSLSGSGANVLTF
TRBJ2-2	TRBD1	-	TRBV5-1	TGCGCCAGCAGCTTGGCCCCACAGGGGGCTAGCGGAAAGAACACCGGGGAGCTGTTTTTT	CASSLAPQGASGKNTGELFF
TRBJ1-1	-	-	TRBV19	TGTGCCAGTAGACCCCTGGGCGCGGGCACTGAAGCTTTCTTT	CASRPLGAGTEAFF
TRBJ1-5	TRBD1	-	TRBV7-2	TGTGCCAGCAGCCCTAGACAGGGCCAGGGGCCCCAGCATTTT	CASSPRQGQGPQHF
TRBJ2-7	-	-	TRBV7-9	TGTGCCAGCAGCTTTTTCTCCCCTGAGAACGAGCAGTACTTC	CASSFFSPENEQYF
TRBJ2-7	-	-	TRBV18	TGTGCCAGCTCACCTTTGGACAGCTCCTACGAGCAGTACTTC	CASSPLDSSYEQYF
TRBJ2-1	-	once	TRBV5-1	TGCGCCAGCAGCTTGGATGGGAGTGGCTCCTACAATGAGCAGTTCTTC	CASSLDGSGSYNEQFF
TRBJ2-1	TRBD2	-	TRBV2	TGTGCCAGCAGTGAAGTAAGGCTAGCGGTCTACAATGAGCAGTTCTTC	CASSEVRLAVYNEQFF
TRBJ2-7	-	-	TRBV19	TGTGCCAGTTCTAGAATGACAGGCTCCTACGAGCAGTACTTC	CASSRMTGSYEQYF
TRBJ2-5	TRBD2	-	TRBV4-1	TGCGCCAGCAGCCCAGGACTAGCGGGAGCCCAAGAGACCCAGTACTTC	CASSPGLAGAQETQYF
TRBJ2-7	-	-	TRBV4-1	TGCGCCAGCAGCCCCTACCTCTTTAGCTCCTACGAGCAGTACTTC	CASSPYLFSSYEQYF
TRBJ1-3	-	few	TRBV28	TGTGCCAGCAGTCGTGGACTCTCGAGCTCTGGAAACACCATATATTTT	CASSRGLSSSGNTIYF
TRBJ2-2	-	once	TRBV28	TGTGCCAGCAGTTTAAGGTTTGGGCGAGATGCCGGGGAGCTGTTTTTT	CASSLRFGRDAGELFF
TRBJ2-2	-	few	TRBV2	TGTGCCAGCAGGGGACATGACACCGGGGAGCTGTTTTTT	CASRGHDTGELFF
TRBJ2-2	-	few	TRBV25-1	TGTGCCAGCAGTGATCGGTCCTACGGCACCGGGGAGCTGTTTTTT	CASSDRSYGTGELFF
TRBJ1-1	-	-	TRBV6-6	TGTGCCAGCAGTTCGCAGGGGAACACTGAAGCTTTCTTT	CASSSQGNTEAFF
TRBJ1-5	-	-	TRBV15	TGTGCCACCAGCAGAGATGTTAGAGGTAGTCCCCAGCATTTT	CATSRDVRGSPQHF
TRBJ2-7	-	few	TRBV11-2	TGTGCCAGCAGCGGGCCTGGGGGCCTGCGAAGCTCCTACGAGCAGTACTTC	CASSGPGGLRSSYEQYF
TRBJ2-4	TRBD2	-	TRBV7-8	TGTGCCAGCAGCTTAGGAGAGGGACTAGATTTTGACATTCAGTACTTC	CASSLGEGLDFDIQYF
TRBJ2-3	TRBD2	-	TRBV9	TGTGCCAGCAGCTTTAGCGGGAGTAGCACAGATACGCAGTATTTT	CASSFSGSSTDTQYF
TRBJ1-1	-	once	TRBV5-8	TGTGCCAGCAGCTCCGACATTACCGCTGAAGCTTTCTTT	CASSSDITAEAFF
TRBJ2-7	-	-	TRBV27	TGTGCCAGCAGTTCGCCGGTGTCCTACGAGCAGTACTTC	CASSSPVSYEQYF
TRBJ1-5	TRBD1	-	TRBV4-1	TGCGCCAGCAGCCAAGGCCCGACAGGGAGCAATCAGCCCCAGCATTTT	CASSQGPTGSNQPQHF